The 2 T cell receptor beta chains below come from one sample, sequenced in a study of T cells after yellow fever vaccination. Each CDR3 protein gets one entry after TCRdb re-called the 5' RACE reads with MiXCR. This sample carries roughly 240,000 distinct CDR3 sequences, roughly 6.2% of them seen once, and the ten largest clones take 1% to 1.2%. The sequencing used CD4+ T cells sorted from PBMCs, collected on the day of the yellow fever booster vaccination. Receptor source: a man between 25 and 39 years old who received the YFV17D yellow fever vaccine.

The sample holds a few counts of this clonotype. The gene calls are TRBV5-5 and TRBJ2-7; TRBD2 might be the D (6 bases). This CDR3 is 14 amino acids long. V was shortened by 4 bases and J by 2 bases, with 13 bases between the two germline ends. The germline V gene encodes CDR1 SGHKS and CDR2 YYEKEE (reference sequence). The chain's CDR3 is CASSRLAVPYEQYF. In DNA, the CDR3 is TGTGCCAGCAGCCGTTTAGCGGTCCCCTACGAGCAGTACTTC.

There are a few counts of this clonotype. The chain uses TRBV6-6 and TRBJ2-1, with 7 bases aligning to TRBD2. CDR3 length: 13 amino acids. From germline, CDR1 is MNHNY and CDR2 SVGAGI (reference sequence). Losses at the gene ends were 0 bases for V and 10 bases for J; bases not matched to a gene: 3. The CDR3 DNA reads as TGTGCCAGCAGTTACTCGGGGGGACTAGAGCAGTTCTTC. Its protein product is CASSYSGGLEQFF.